Shown below are 21 T cell receptor beta chains from a single sample sequenced in a study of cytomegalovirus exposure and HLA in healthy donors (dated by TCRdb to 2017 to 2019). Library preparation employed the immunoSEQ multiplex PCR assay. For the multiplex PCR, a mixture combining 60 forward primers for TCR Vbeta segments and 13 reverse primers for TCR Jbeta segments was used. TCRdb carries this immuneACCESS record with in-frame sequences only. Its versions omit some clonotypes, under half of them owing to an unresolved V gene in the studies checked, with the rest unexplained. This sample gives over 250,000 clones in total; about nine tenths of them show up just once. Roughly 4% of the sample belongs to the ten largest clones. Material: PBMCs. The receptor source for this set is a man in his forties in good health and CMV-seropositive.

The chain couples TRBV28 to TRBJ1-3; a possible D gene is TRBD1 (5 bases). The CDR3 spans 16 residues. V gave up 5 bases and J gave up 2 bases, with 16 bases separating them. The germline V gene has CDR1 MDHEN and CDR2 SYDVKM. The CDR3 loop reads CASSQSLRVAGNTIYF. The CDR3 bases are TGTGCCAGCAGTCAAAGCCTCAGGGTAGCTGGAAACACCATATATTTT.

The chain joins TRBV11-2 to TRBJ2-5; 10 bases align to TRBD2. Germline V gives CDR1 SGHAT, CDR2 FQNNGV. V lost 1 base and J lost 5; bases outside the gene matches: 7. The CDR3 covers 16 residues. This chain's CDR3 is CASSLASSGRSETQYF. The CDR3 nucleotides read TGTGCCAGCAGCTTAGCGTCTAGCGGGAGAAGTGAGACCCAGTACTTC.

V is TRBV28 and J is TRBJ2-1; D may be TRBD1 (5 bases). The CDR3 contains 15 residues. Trimming left V 2 bases short and J 6 bases short, with 14 bases between. Germline CDR1 and CDR2: MDHEN and SYDVKM. CDR3 amino acids: CASSLRGHKGNEQFF. Written as DNA, the CDR3 is TGTGCCAGCAGTTTAAGGGGCCATAAAGGCAATGAGCAGTTCTTC.

This clone was recorded once. This chain links TRBV7-6 with TRBJ2-1; possibly TRBD2 for D (6 bases). This CDR3 has 18 residues. Trimming cost V 0 bases and J 6 bases, with 21 bases left between them. Germline V gene sequence: CDR1 SGHVS, CDR2 FNYEAQ. The CDR3 bases are TGTGCCAGCAGCTTAGCGTTTCCCCTTCTAGCGCGAGTCAATGAGCAGTTCTTC. This sequence encodes CASSLAFPLLARVNEQFF.

The chain combines TRBV7-9 with TRBJ2-7, with TRBD2 identical over 14 bases. This CDR3 is 15 amino acids long. The germline CDR1 and CDR2 sequences are SEHNR and FQNEAQ (reference sequence). The V segment lost 5 bases and the J segment 3 bases; nucleotides outside the gene matches: 3. CDR3 loop: CASSPTSGRDYEQYF. In DNA form, the CDR3 reads TGTGCCAGCAGCCCGACTAGCGGGAGGGACTACGAGCAGTACTTC. Full variable domain (missing parts from reference TRBV7-9 and TRBJ2-7): DTGVSQNPRHKITKRGQNVTFRCDPISEHNRLYWYRQTLGQGPEFLTYFQNEAQLEKSRLLSDRFSAERPKGSFSTLEIQRTEQGDSAMYLCASSPTSGRDYEQYFGPGTRLTVT.

The chain combines TRBV27 with TRBJ2-7; D is perhaps TRBD1 (5 bases). The germline V gene encodes CDR1 MNHEY and CDR2 SMNVEV (reference sequence). CDR3 size: 12 residues. Trimming pared 2 bases from V and 7 bases from J, leaving 9 bases between. CDR3 coding DNA: TGTGCCAGCAGTTTACAGGGCGAAGAGCAGTACTTC. This codes for CASSLQGEEQYF.

The genes are TRBV9 and TRBJ1-2; possibly TRBD1 for D (6 bases). V was trimmed by 5 bases and J by 2 bases, leaving 16 bases between them. CDR3 length: 15 amino acids. Germline values: CDR1 SGDLS, CDR2 YYNGEE. CDR3 amino acids: CASSRDTNHNYGYTF. In DNA, the CDR3 is TGTGCCAGCAGTCGGGACACGAACCACAACTATGGCTACACCTTC.

This clone was counted once. This chain joins TRBV6-5 and TRBJ2-7; 13 bases align to TRBD2. CDR3 size: 15 residues. The V segment lost 5 bases and the J segment 2 bases; nucleotides outside the gene matches: 3. Germline V gene data show CDR1 as MNHEY and CDR2 as SVGAGI. CDR3 nucleotides: TGTGCCAGCAGTAAGGGACTAGCGGGGCCCTACGAGCAGTACTTC. It codes for CASSKGLAGPYEQYF.

As regards this clone: The sample contains more than one DNA sequence encoding this CDR3. CDR3 nucleotide sequence: TGCAGCTTCGGGGATACCCTAGGGAATACGCAGTATTTT. Protein: CSFGDTLGNTQYF. This sequence joins TRBV29-1 and TRBJ2-3, with TRBD2 as a possible D gene (5 bases). The CDR3 consists of 13 residues. Germline V lookup: CDR1 SQVTM, CDR2 ANQGSEA. Deletions cut 8 bases from V and 7 bases from J, with 19 bases between.

The chain is built from TRBV5-4 and TRBJ2-5; no clear D gene. The CDR3 consists of 14 residues. CDR1 and CDR2 from the germline V gene are SGHNT and YYREEE (reference sequence). Trimming left V 0 bases short and J 1 base short, with 7 bases between. The CDR3 here is CASSLGATQETQYF. The CDR3 coding sequence is TGTGCCAGCAGCTTGGGGGCTACCCAAGAGACCCAGTACTTC.

This clone appeared a few times. The chain recombines TRBV27 with TRBJ2-5; D perhaps matches TRBD1 (6 bases). Trimming pared 8 bases from V and 2 bases from J, leaving 18 bases between. CDR3 length equals 15 residues. Germline CDR1 and CDR2: MNHEY and SMNVEV (reference sequence). CDR3 in amino acids: CASRSWTELQETQYF. CDR3 bases: TGTGCCAGCCGTTCCTGGACAGAGCTACAAGAGACCCAGTACTTC.

In its sample, this clone was seen a few times. The chain has TRBV18 and TRBJ1-1, with D unresolved. Germline lookup yields CDR1 KGHSH and CDR2 LQKENI. This CDR3 region has 12 residues. Trimming stripped 2 bases from V and 6 bases from J, with 7 bases between. CDR3 in amino acids: CASSPREPEAFF. The CDR3, as DNA: TGTGCCAGCTCACCAAGGGAGCCTGAAGCTTTCTTT.

The V gene is TRBV27, the J gene TRBJ2-4, with a possible D match to TRBD1 (6 bases). There are 15 residues in the CDR3. Deletions cut 2 bases from V and 3 bases from J, with 11 bases between. The germline V gene encodes CDR1 MNHEY and CDR2 SMNVEV (reference sequence). The CDR3 DNA reads as TGTGCCAGCAGTTTAGAGGGGGTAGGCAAAAACATTCAGTACTTC. This codes for CASSLEGVGKNIQYF.

This rearrangement joins TRBV7-6 to TRBJ2-3, with 9 bases aligning to TRBD2. The CDR3 totals 14 residues. CDR1 is SGHVS, CDR2 FNYEAQ, per germline. V lost 5 bases and J lost 3; bases outside the gene matches: 3. CDR3 nucleotides: TGTGCCAGCAGCCCGAGCGGGAGGACAGATACGCAGTATTTT. Amino acid sequence: CASSPSGRTDTQYF.

The V call is TRBV19, the J call TRBJ1-1, with TRBD1 as a possible D gene (5 bases). V was trimmed by 7 bases and J by 5 bases, leaving 11 bases between them. Germline CDR1 and CDR2: LNHDA and SQIVND (reference sequence). CDR3 length equals 12 residues. DNA for the CDR3: TGTGCCAGTACACTTGGGGGGACTGAAGCTTTCTTT. It encodes CASTLGGTEAFF.

Worth noting for this clone: Different DNA sequences within this sample yield the same CDR3. The V call is TRBV2, the J call TRBJ2-7; 8 positions agree with TRBD1. The CDR3 length is 15 residues. J was trimmed by 3 bases and V by 1 base; bases with no gene match: 5. Germline assignment: CDR1 SNHLY and CDR2 FYNNEI. The CDR3 coding sequence is TGTGCCAGCAGTGAAGGAGGGACAGGCCGCTACGAGCAGTACTTC. It encodes CASSEGGTGRYEQYF.

This clone has just one count. V and J are TRBV10-2 and TRBJ1-1; D remains ambiguous. The CDR3 loop spans 13 amino acids. V was shortened by 2 bases and J by 2 bases, with 6 bases between the two germline ends. Germline V CDR1 and CDR2: WSHSY, SAAADI. The CDR3 region has the DNA TGCGCCAGCAGTGAGACATTTAACACTGAAGCTTTCTTT. Its translation: CASSETFNTEAFF.

This chain connects TRBV19 to TRBJ1-1, with 9 bases identical to TRBD1. With 6 bases clipped from V and 4 bases from J, the junction kept 3 bases outside the gene matches. This CDR3 region has 13 residues. Germline V gives CDR1 LNHDA, CDR2 SQIVND (reference sequence). CDR3 sequence (DNA): TGTGCCAGTAGGAAGACAGGGGGCACTGAAGCTTTCTTT. Amino acids: CASRKTGGTEAFF.

V usage is TRBV29-1 and J usage is TRBJ2-7, with 11 nucleotides matching TRBD1. CDR1 SQVTM and CDR2 ANQGSEA come from the germline V gene. The V and J ends lost 4 bases and 6 bases, in that order; junction bases with no gene match: 11. This CDR3 region has 15 residues. The CDR3 DNA reads TGCAGCGTTGGGGGACTCGCCGGGACAGGGGGCGAGCAGTACTTC. Translating gives CSVGGLAGTGGEQYF.

This chain connects TRBV5-1 to TRBJ2-1, with a possible D match to TRBD1 (6 bases). V was pared by 1 base and J by 14 bases, with 10 bases between. The CDR3 is 11 amino acids. CDR1 and CDR2 (germline): SGHRS, YFSETQ. The CDR3 region has the DNA TGCGCCAGCAGCTTGTCCCGGGACAAGTTCTTC. This encodes CASSLSRDKFF.

V is TRBV11-2 and J is TRBJ2-7, with 11 bases fitting TRBD2. The CDR3 covers 17 residues. V dropped 4 bases and J dropped 2; count of bases not matched to a gene: 10. Germline-derived CDR1 and CDR2 are SGHAT and FQNNGV. The DNA of the CDR3 is TGTGCCAGCAGCTCTTCACTAGCGGGAGAACTGGCCTACGAGCAGTACTTC. Its translation is CASSSSLAGELAYEQYF.